The T cell receptor beta chain described here comes from a study of cytomegalovirus exposure and HLA in healthy donors. Study at large: The same platform was used for the approximately 110 validation repertoires and the approximately 700 first-cohort repertoires, a later analysis reported. General study findings and limits: The authors confirmed in vitro that a few CMV-associated chains were specific for CMV antigens.

As concerns this clone: Its target is unknown.

The V end lost 4 bases, the J end lost 6 bases, and 6 bases lay between the germline ends. This CDR3 has 11 amino acids. Germline V gene data show CDR1 as SNHLY and CDR2 as FYNNEI. Sequencing used immunoSEQ multiplex PCR; TCRdb keeps in-frame clones, though not all of them. The table includes hundreds of thousands of clones, roughly 87% detected once. J is TRBJ1-1 and V is TRBV2; D is unclear. The specimen was PBMCs. This TCR came from a man between 18 and 29 years old in good health and CMV-seropositive. Written as DNA, the CDR3 is TGTGCCAGCAGTGCTTCTCCTGAAGCTTTCTTT. It yields the protein CASSASPEAFF. Combining the CDR3 with reference TRBV2 and TRBJ1-1 gives the whole variable domain EPEVTQTPSHQVTQMGQEVILRCVPISNHLYFYWYRQILGQKVEFLVSFYNNEISEKSEIFDDQFSVERPDGSNFTLKIRSTKLEDSAMYFCASSASPEAFFGQGTRLTVV.